These T cell receptor beta chains were read from a single sample in a study of blood T cell repertoires in COVID-19. Sequenced by immunoSEQ multiplex PCR; TCRdb stores in-frame clones only, minus some. The table shows approximately 250,000 clones, with around 84% occurring only once. Sample: peripheral blood. All receptors come from a man in his forties who had recovered from COVID-19. The CDR3 runs from the conserved cysteine through the conserved F or W. The order of the fields is J gene, clone size, V gene, CDR3 length, CDR3 protein. Part of the rows lack a size; the others show once, few, many or a class for expanded clones.

TRBJ2-3,.,TRBV6-5,11,CASSAADTQYF
TRBJ2-1,.,TRBV4-3,15,CASSQALASGNEQFF
TRBJ2-7,.,TRBV10-3,14,CAISQGGLAYEQYF
TRBJ2-1,.,TRBV10-1,15,CASSGVAGAYNEQFF
TRBJ2-5,.,TRBV5-4,16,CASSLGTSLSEETQYF
TRBJ1-2,.,TRBV30,12,CAWSGRGYGYTF
TRBJ1-3,.,TRBV19,13,CASKEAPGNTIYF
TRBJ1-5,.,TRBV15,13,CATSSGASQPQHF
TRBJ2-1,.,TRBV24-1,16,CATSGALAGGLNEQFF
TRBJ2-7,.,TRBV4-1,14,CASSQPGTRNEQYF
TRBJ2-1,.,TRBV10-1,16,CASSDGLAVTYNEQFF
TRBJ1-1,.,TRBV18,15,CASSPSGGPYTEAFF
TRBJ1-5,.,TRBV30,13,CACWTAPGQPQHF
TRBJ1-4,.,TRBV5-6,14,CASSLDLEDEKLFF
TRBJ1-6,.,TRBV18,13,CASSPGANSPLHF
TRBJ1-1,.,TRBV9,14,CASSAGGAWTEAFF
TRBJ2-1,.,TRBV10-3,16,CAIRGDYSGRDNEQFF
TRBJ1-4,.,TRBV15,15,CATSSPDRRNEKLFF
TRBJ2-7,.,TRBV6-5,15,CASSRRGGSSYEQYF
TRBJ2-5,.,TRBV5-5,13,CASSLLGLQTQYF
TRBJ2-1,.,TRBV27,16,CASRAKDRGRGNEQFF
TRBJ1-1,.,TRBV7-2,13,CASSSSPYTEAFF
TRBJ2-7,.,TRBV7-2,13,CASSLSASHEQYF
TRBJ1-2,.,TRBV5-6,15,CASSLATGLFYGYTF
TRBJ1-2,once,TRBV19,15,CASTVTDGTGTFYTF
TRBJ2-3,.,TRBV10-3,13,CAIRPTSGDTQYF
TRBJ1-3,.,TRBV11-3,13,CASSLGDRNTIYF
TRBJ1-6,.,TRBV2,15,CASSEGQGRNSPLHF
TRBJ1-3,.,TRBV15,18,CATSGEGGQAISGNTIYF
TRBJ1-1,.,TRBV24-1,9,CATRVCAFF
TRBJ2-1,.,TRBV7-9,16,CASSTGLAGGYNEQFF
TRBJ2-5,.,TRBV6-5,16,CASSYAGGRMRETQYF
TRBJ2-3,.,TRBV5-1,14,CASSLGRGRDTQYF
TRBJ1-1,once,TRBV5-4,14,CASSIGQGNTEAFF
TRBJ2-2,many,TRBV7-9,14,CASSDRANTGELFF